Reported below is one TCR beta chain. As defined, naive CD8 cells were CD45RO-negative and positively selected for CCR7, with terminally differentiated effector memory CD45RA+ cells excluded. This entry belongs to a study of shared clonotypes between healthy human individuals. Study-level background: Researchers assigned three CD4 naive, three CD4 memory, two CD8 naive and one CD8 memory plate to each donor.

The data were produced by immunoSEQ multiplex PCR, yet TCRdb's version contains in-frame clones alone and is incomplete. The sample lists approximately 740,000 clones, nearly 95% occurring once. The TCR comes from a man aged 30 to 39 in good health. The specimen was naive CD8+ T cells sorted from blood.

The CDR3 here is CASSLEGTGNRYYEQYF. For the CDR3, the DNA is TGCGCCAGCAGCTTGGAGGGGACAGGGAATAGGTACTACGAGCAGTACTTC. The chain links TRBV5-1 to TRBJ2-7; 9 bases align to TRBD1. V was pared by 0 bases and J by 3 bases, with 10 bases of the junction left unmatched. Germline CDR1 SGHRS, CDR2 YFSETQ. This CDR3 contains 17 residues.